These T cell receptor beta chains were read from a single sample in a study of T cell repertoires in cytomegalovirus infection. Each CDR3 protein gets one entry after TCRdb re-called the reads with MiXCR. The table includes about 900,000 distinct CDR3 sequences, approximately 30% detected once. Their specific antigens are unknown. Specimen: cultured CD8+ T cells from PBMCs, collected from culture after CMV antigen stimulation. These receptors all stem from a human donor in good health (CMV status not recorded). Some clones in this sample may be carry-over from other donors' samples. The CDR3 runs from the conserved cysteine through the conserved F or W. Each record gives: J gene, V gene, clone size, D gene, CDR3 protein, CDR3 DNA. A D gene is named only where the DNA matches it firmly. Clone size is shown for a subset of rows, as once, few, many or a class of expanded clone.

>TRBJ2-1|TRBV20-1|.|TRBD1
CSARLQVMTGRAYNEQFF
TGCAGTGCTAGGCTCCAAGTTATGACAGGGAGAGCCTACAATGAGCAGTTCTTC
>TRBJ1-2|TRBV29-1|.|.
CSGTHGEGLDGYTF
TGCAGCGGGACCCATGGGGAAGGGCTAGATGGCTACACCTTC
>TRBJ2-3|TRBV7-2|.|.
CTSSQPGLPTDTQYF
TGTACCAGCAGTCAACCCGGACTCCCGACAGATACGCAGTATTTT
>TRBJ2-7|TRBV27|.|TRBD1
CASRGGTGIYEQYF
TGTGCCAGCAGGGGTGGGACAGGGATATACGAGCAGTACTTC
>TRBJ2-1|TRBV18|.|.
CASSPSRGKTYNEQFF
TGTGCCAGCTCCCCGTCCAGAGGGAAAACCTACAATGAGCAGTTCTTC
>TRBJ1-1|TRBV2|.|TRBD1
CARQGMNTEAFF
TGTGCCAGACAGGGGATGAACACTGAAGCTTTCTTT
>TRBJ1-2|TRBV7-8|.|TRBD1
CASSRSGGQIYGYTF
TGTGCCAGCAGCCGAAGCGGGGGACAGATCTATGGCTACACCTTC
>TRBJ2-1|TRBV13|few|TRBD2
CASSLEGSGEWYNEQFF
TGTGCCAGCAGCTTAGAAGGGAGCGGGGAATGGTACAATGAGCAGTTCTTC
>TRBJ1-2|TRBV2|.|.
CATLTGTNYGYTF
TGTGCCACCTTAACCGGGACTAACTATGGCTACACCTTC
>TRBJ1-1|TRBV7-6|.|.
CVSSPGEGPNTEAFF
TGTGTCAGCAGCCCAGGGGAGGGTCCGAACACTGAAGCTTTCTTT
>TRBJ2-3|TRBV12-3/TRBV12-4|few|.
CASNVANTDTQYF
TGTGCCAGCAATGTGGCCAACACAGATACGCAGTATTTT
>TRBJ2-7|TRBV12-3/TRBV12-4|many|TRBD2
CASSTGLADRSYEQYF
TGTGCCAGCAGTACGGGACTAGCGGACCGCTCCTACGAGCAGTACTTC
>TRBJ2-3|TRBV28|once|TRBD1
CASNRDSTTDTQYF
TGTGCCAGCAACCGGGACAGCACCACAGATACGCAGTATTTT
>TRBJ2-1|TRBV6-5|many|.
CASSYSWPLDFNEQFF
TGTGCCAGCAGTTACTCGTGGCCTCTGGATTTCAATGAGCAGTTCTTC
>TRBJ1-1|TRBV7-9|.|.
CASTPHGRDLNTEAFF
TGTGCCAGCACCCCCCATGGCAGGGATCTAAACACTGAAGCTTTCTTT
>TRBJ2-7|TRBV7-8|.|TRBD1
CASSSKQGAQYEQYF
TGTGCCAGCAGCTCCAAACAGGGGGCGCAGTACGAGCAGTACTTC